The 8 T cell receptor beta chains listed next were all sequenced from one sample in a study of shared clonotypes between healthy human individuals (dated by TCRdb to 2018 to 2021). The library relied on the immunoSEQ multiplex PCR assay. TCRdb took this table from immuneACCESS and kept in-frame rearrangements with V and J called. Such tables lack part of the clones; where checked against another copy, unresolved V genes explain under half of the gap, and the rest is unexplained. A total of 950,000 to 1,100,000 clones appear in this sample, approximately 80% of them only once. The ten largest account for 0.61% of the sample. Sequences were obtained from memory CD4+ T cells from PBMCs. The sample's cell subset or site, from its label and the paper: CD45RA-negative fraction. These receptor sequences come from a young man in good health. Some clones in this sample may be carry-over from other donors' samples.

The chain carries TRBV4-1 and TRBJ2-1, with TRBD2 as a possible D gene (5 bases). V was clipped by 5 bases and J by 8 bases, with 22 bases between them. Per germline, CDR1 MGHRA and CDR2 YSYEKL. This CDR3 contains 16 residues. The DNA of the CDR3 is TGCGCCAGCAGCTCGGACCGGGTGGGGAGCACCGATGAGCAGTTCTTC. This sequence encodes CASSSDRVGSTDEQFF.

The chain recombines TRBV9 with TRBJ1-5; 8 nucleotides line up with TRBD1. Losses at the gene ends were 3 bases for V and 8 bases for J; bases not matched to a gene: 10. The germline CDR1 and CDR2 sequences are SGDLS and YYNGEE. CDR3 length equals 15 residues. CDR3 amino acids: CASSARGRDVEPQHF. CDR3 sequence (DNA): TGTGCCAGCAGCGCCAGGGGGCGGGATGTTGAGCCCCAGCATTTT.

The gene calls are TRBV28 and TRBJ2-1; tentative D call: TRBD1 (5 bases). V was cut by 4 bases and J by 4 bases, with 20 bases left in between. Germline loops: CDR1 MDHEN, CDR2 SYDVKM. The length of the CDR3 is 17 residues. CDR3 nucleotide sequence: TGTGCCAGCAGTTCCTTAAGTGGGGCCGTAGGTTACAATGAGCAGTTCTTC. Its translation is CASSSLSGAVGYNEQFF.

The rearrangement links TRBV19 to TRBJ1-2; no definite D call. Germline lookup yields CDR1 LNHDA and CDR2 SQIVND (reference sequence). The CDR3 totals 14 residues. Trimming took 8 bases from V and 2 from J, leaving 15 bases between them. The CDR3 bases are TGTGCCAGTTGGCCGGGAGGCGGAAACTATGGCTACACCTTC. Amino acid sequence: CASWPGGGNYGYTF.

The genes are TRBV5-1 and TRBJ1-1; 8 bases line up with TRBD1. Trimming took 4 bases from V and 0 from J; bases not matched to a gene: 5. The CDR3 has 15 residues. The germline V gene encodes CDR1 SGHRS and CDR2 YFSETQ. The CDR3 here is CASSVPTGVNTEAFF. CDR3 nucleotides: TGCGCCAGCAGCGTCCCGACAGGGGTGAACACTGAAGCTTTCTTT.

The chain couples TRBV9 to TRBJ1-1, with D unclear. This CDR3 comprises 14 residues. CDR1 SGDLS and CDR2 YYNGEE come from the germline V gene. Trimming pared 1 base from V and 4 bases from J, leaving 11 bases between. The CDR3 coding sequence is TGTGCCAGCAGCGTATCTCAAAGCGGCACTGAAGCTTTCTTT. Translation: CASSVSQSGTEAFF.

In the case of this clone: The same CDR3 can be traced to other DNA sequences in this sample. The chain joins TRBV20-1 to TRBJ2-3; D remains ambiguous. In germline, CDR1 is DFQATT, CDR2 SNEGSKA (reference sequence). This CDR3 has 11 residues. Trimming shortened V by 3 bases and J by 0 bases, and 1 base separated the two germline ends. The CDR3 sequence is CSASSTDTQYF. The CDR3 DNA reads TGCAGTGCTAGCAGCACAGATACGCAGTATTTT.

CDR3 sequence reads: CASSLKISGTGELFF. In nucleotides, the CDR3 is TGCGCCAGCAGCTTGAAGATTAGCGGCACCGGGGAGCTGTTTTTT. This chain uses TRBV5-1 with TRBJ2-2, with D possibly TRBD2 on 6 matching bases. Trimming took 1 base from V and 4 from J, leaving 11 bases between them. The CDR3 contains 15 residues. CDR1 is SGHRS, CDR2 YFSETQ, per germline.